These 14 T cell receptor beta chains were sequenced from one sample in a study of blood T cell repertoires in COVID-19 (dated by TCRdb to 2020 to 2022). The method behind the library was the immunoSEQ multiplex PCR assay. The source is immuneACCESS, and TCRdb retained only in-frame sequences with V and J called. Part of the clones is not carried over; for the studies checked, unresolved V genes explain less than half of this, and the remainder is unexplained. In this sample the table shows 200,000 to 250,000 clones, 81% of which occur a single time. Around 9% of the sample lies in the top ten. The specimen was PBMCs or T cells enriched from blood (not recorded which). The receptors were sampled from a man in his forties who had recovered from COVID-19.

This clone has just a few counts. This same CDR3 is encoded by further DNA sequences in the sample. J is TRBJ1-1 and V is TRBV7-6, with unresolved D. This CDR3 contains 15 residues. Germline loops: CDR1 SGHVS, CDR2 FNYEAQ. The V end was cut by 1 base, the J end by 2 bases, with 11 bases between. CDR3 loop: CASSLVGGVNTEAFF. The DNA for the CDR3 is TGTGCCAGCAGCTTAGTCGGAGGAGTTAACACTGAAGCTTTCTTT.

The chain has TRBV7-8 and TRBJ2-2; maybe TRBD1 (6 bases). The CDR3 contains 15 residues. The V end was cut by 3 bases, the J end by 5 bases, with 13 bases between. Germline V gene sequence: CDR1 SGHVS, CDR2 FQNEAQ. The CDR3 DNA is TGTGCCAGCAGCTTTAAGGGGGACCGAACCGGGGAGCTGTTTTTT. Translated: CASSFKGDRTGELFF.

The genes are TRBV14 and TRBJ2-2; 9 bases line up with TRBD1. CDR1 SGHDN and CDR2 FVKESK come from the germline V gene. V was clipped by 2 bases and J by 7 bases; unmatched bases: 5. CDR3 length: 15 amino acids. CDR3 residues: CASSQSQGAGGELFF. Here the CDR3 DNA reads TGTGCCAGCAGCCAATCACAGGGGGCCGGCGGGGAGCTGTTTTTT.

Concerning this clone itself: Other DNA variants within this sample encode the same CDR3. V gene TRBV18 combines with J gene TRBJ1-1, with D perhaps TRBD1 (6 bases). Trimming shortened V by 3 bases and J by 3 bases, and 8 bases separated the two germline ends. The CDR3 extends over 13 amino acids. Germline CDR1 KGHSH, CDR2 LQKENI. CDR3 amino acids: CASSPRQDTEAFF. CDR3 DNA sequence: TGTGCCAGCTCACCCAGACAGGACACTGAAGCTTTCTTT.

This clone was counted a single time. CDR3 DNA: TGTGCCTGGAGTGTGCACAGACAAACGTATGGCTACACCTTC. It is translated as CAWSVHRQTYGYTF. This rearrangement joins TRBV30 to TRBJ1-2; unclear D gene. This CDR3 spans 14 amino acids. Germline values: CDR1 GTSNPN, CDR2 SVGIG (reference sequence). Trimming stripped 0 bases from V and 5 bases from J, with 13 bases between.

This clone was recorded once. This chain's CDR3 is CASSGRGNSNTGELFF. CDR3 sequence (DNA): TGCGCCAGCAGCGGGAGGGGGAACTCGAACACCGGGGAGCTGTTTTTT. The V and J genes are TRBV5-1 and TRBJ2-2; tentatively, D is TRBD2 (7 bases). From germline, CDR1 is SGHRS and CDR2 YFSETQ. The CDR3 consists of 16 residues. V was pared by 4 bases and J by 0 bases, with 13 bases between.

The chain recombines TRBV5-4 with TRBJ2-5; 8 bases match TRBD2. The V and J ends lost 2 bases and 7 bases, in that order; junction bases with no gene match: 7. Looked up from germline, CDR1 is SGHNT and CDR2 is YYREEE (reference sequence). The CDR3 is 14 amino acids. CDR3 region: CASSLAGVEGTQYF. The CDR3 DNA sequence: TGTGCCAGCAGCTTAGCGGGGGTTGAGGGGACCCAGTACTTC.

V usage is TRBV27 and J usage is TRBJ2-1, with 10 bases matching TRBD1. Germline-derived CDR1 and CDR2 are MNHEY and SMNVEV (reference sequence). The CDR3 is 16 residues long. Germline trimming cut 5 bases from V and 3 bases from J; bases unmatched to any gene: 7. The CDR3: CASSTTDRGIYNEQFF. The CDR3 DNA sequence: TGTGCCAGCAGTACTACGGACAGGGGGATCTACAATGAGCAGTTCTTC.

The chain has TRBV30 and TRBJ2-7, with D unclear. The CDR3 covers 13 residues. CDR1 GTSNPN and CDR2 SVGIG come from the germline V gene (reference sequence). V was clipped by 2 bases and J by 0 bases, with 8 bases between them. DNA for the CDR3: TGTGCCTGGAGTAGGTACAGCTCCTACGAGCAGTACTTC. Amino acid sequence: CAWSRYSSYEQYF. The whole variable domain, filled in from reference TRBV30 and TRBJ2-7, reads SQTIHQWPATLVQPVGSPLSLECTVEGTSNPNLYWYRQAAGRGLQLLFYSVGIGQISSEVPQNLSASRPQDRQFILSSKKLLLSDSGFYLCAWSRYSSYEQYFGPGTRLTVT.

This clone appeared once. The chain couples TRBV6-5 to TRBJ1-1, with 7 nucleotides matching TRBD1. J was trimmed by 7 bases and V by 0 bases; bases with no gene match: 5. The CDR3 consists of 14 residues. Germline loops: CDR1 MNHEY, CDR2 SVGAGI. CDR3 in amino acids: CASSYSQGTDEAFF. As DNA, the CDR3 is TGTGCCAGCAGTTACTCACAGGGGACCGATGAAGCTTTCTTT.

The chain uses TRBV19 and TRBJ2-1, with D perhaps matching TRBD1 (5 bases). V was pared by 4 bases and J by 7 bases, with 8 bases between. CDR3 length equals 12 residues. Germline values: CDR1 LNHDA, CDR2 SQIVND (reference sequence). The DNA for the CDR3 is TGTGCCAGTAGTAGTCAGGGTAATGAGCAGTTCTTC. Amino acid sequence: CASSSQGNEQFF.

This clone showed up just once. V and J are TRBV2 and TRBJ1-2; D call uncertain. V was pared by 2 bases and J by 8 bases, with 9 bases between. The CDR3 contains 12 residues. In germline, CDR1 is SNHLY, CDR2 FYNNEI. CDR3 sequence reads: CASSEHRAGYTF. The CDR3 DNA follows: TGTGCCAGCAGTGAACACCGTGCGGGCTACACCTTC.

Turning to this clone: Other nucleotide sequences from this sample produce the same CDR3. This sequence joins TRBV6-5 and TRBJ2-7; TRBD1 matches 9 bases. This CDR3 has 11 residues. Per the germline V gene, CDR1 is MNHEY and CDR2 is SVGAGI. J was trimmed by 3 bases and V by 11 bases; bases with no gene match: 2. As DNA, the CDR3 is TGTGCCTCGGGACAGGGCTACGAGCAGTACTTC. Amino acid sequence: CASGQGYEQYF.

This chain joins TRBV30 and TRBJ2-7; no reliable D call. CDR1 and CDR2 (germline): GTSNPN, SVGIG (reference sequence). The V end was cut by 1 base, the J end by 4 bases, with 14 bases between. The CDR3 contains 14 residues. The CDR3 region is CAWSGDLSFYEQYF. The CDR3 coding sequence is TGTGCCTGGAGTGGCGACTTGAGTTTTTACGAGCAGTACTTC.